This TCR beta chain comes out of a study of monozygotic twins with inflammatory bowel disease. Template-switch reactions added UMIs with a 6-nucleotide sample barcode. No DNA is given; TCRdb re-called the 5' RACE reads and lists each CDR3 protein once. The table for this sample gives some 440,000 distinct CDR3 sequences. This CDR3 region has 14 residues. Germline values: CDR1 SGHTA, CDR2 FQGNSA. The specimen was blood. V gene TRBV7-2 combines with J gene TRBJ1-3. The clonotype was recovered from a human donor with ulcerative colitis or Crohn's disease, or a healthy co-twin of an affected twin (not recorded which). The CDR3 reads CASSLIGSGNTIYF.